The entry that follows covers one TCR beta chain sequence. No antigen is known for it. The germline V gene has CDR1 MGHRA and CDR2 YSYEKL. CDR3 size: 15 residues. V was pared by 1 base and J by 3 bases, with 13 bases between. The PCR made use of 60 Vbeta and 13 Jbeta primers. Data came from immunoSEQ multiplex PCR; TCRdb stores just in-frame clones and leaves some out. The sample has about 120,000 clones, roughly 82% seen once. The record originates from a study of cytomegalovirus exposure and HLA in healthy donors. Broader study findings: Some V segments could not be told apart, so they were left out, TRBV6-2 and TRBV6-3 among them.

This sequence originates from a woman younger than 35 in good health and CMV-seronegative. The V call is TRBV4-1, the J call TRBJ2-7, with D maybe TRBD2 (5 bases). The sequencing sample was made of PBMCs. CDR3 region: CASSQVRSGNYEQYF. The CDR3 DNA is TGCGCCAGCAGCCAAGTCAGGAGCGGCAACTACGAGCAGTACTTC.